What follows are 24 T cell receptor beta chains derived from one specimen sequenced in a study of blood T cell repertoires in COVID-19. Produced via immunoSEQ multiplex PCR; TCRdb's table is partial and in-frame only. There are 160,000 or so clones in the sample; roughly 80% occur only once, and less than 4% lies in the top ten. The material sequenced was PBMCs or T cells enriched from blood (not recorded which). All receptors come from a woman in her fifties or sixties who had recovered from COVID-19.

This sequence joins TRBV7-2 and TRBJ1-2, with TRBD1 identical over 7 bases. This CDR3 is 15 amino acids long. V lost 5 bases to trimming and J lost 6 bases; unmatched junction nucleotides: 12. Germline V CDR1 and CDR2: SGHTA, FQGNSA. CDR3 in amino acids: CASSHPRRQGHGYTF. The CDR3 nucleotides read TGTGCCAGCAGCCACCCACGGCGACAGGGCCATGGCTACACCTTC.

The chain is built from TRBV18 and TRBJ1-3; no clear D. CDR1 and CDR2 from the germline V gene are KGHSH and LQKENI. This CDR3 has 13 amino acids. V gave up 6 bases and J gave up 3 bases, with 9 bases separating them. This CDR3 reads CASSPAVGNTIYF. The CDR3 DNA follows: TGTGCCAGCTCCCCAGCGGTTGGAAACACCATATATTTT.

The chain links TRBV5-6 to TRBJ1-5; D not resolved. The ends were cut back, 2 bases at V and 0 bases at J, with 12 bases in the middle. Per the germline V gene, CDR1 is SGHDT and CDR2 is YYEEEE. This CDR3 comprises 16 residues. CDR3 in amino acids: CASSFWGGYSNQPQHF. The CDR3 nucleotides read TGTGCCAGCAGCTTCTGGGGAGGCTATAGCAATCAGCCCCAGCATTTT.

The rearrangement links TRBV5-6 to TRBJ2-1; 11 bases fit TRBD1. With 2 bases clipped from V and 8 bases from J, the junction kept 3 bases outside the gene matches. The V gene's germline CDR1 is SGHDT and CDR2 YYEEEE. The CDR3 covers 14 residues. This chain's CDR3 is CASSFGQGAYEQFF. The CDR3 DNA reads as TGTGCCAGCAGCTTCGGACAGGGGGCCTATGAGCAGTTCTTC.

This CDR3 is CASSYNREQETQYF. CDR3 DNA sequence: TGCGCCAGCAGCTATAACAGGGAGCAAGAGACCCAGTACTTC. The chain recombines TRBV5-1 with TRBJ2-5, with a weak D call TRBD1 (6 bases). Trimming took off 3 bases at V and 2 bases at J, with 11 bases between the two ends. Germline loops: CDR1 SGHRS, CDR2 YFSETQ. There are 14 residues in the CDR3.

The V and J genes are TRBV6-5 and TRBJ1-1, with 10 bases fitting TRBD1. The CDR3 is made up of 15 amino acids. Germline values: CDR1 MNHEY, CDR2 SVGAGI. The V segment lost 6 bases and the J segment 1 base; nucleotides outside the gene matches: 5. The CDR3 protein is CASRGGQGTNTEAFF. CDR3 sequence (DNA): TGTGCCAGCAGGGGGGGACAGGGGACGAACACTGAAGCTTTCTTT.

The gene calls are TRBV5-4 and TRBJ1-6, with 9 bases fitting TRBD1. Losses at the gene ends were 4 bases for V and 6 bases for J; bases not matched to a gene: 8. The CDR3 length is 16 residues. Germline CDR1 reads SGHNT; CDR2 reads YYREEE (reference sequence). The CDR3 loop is CASSPAGTGTNSPLHF. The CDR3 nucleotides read TGTGCCAGCAGCCCGGCCGGGACAGGGACTAATTCACCCCTCCACTTT. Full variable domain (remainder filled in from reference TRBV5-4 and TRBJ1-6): ETGVTQSPTHLIKTRGQQVTLRCSSQSGHNTVSWYQQALGQGPQFIFQYYREEENGRGNFPPRFSGLQFPNYSSELNVNALELDDSALYLCASSPAGTGTNSPLHFGNGTRLTVT.

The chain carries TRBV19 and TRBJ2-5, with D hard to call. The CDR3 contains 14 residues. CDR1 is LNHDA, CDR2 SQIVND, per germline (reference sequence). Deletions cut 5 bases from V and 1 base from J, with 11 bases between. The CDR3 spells CASSSGRPQETQYF. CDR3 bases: TGTGCCAGTAGTTCAGGCAGGCCCCAAGAGACCCAGTACTTC.

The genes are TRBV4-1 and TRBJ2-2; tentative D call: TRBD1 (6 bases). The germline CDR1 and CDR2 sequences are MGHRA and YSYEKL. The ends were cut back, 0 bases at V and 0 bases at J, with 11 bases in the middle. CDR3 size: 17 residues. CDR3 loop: CASSQELDSANTGELFF. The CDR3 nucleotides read TGCGCCAGCAGCCAAGAATTGGACAGCGCGAACACCGGGGAGCTGTTTTTT.

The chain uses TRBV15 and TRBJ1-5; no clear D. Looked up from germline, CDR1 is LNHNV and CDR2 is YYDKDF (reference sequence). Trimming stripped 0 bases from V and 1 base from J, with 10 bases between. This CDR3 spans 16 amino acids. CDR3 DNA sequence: TGTGCCACCAGCAGAGATTCCCGGGAAAGCAATCAGCCCCAGCATTTT. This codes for CATSRDSRESNQPQHF.

This chain's CDR3 is CASSPGQGRYDTQYF. The CDR3 DNA reads as TGTGCCAGCAGCCCCGGACAGGGACGGTATGATACGCAGTATTTT. The chain carries TRBV11-2 and TRBJ2-3, with 8 bases matching TRBD1. Germline V CDR1 and CDR2: SGHAT, FQNNGV. CDR3 length equals 15 residues. The V gene end was trimmed by 5 bases and the J gene end by 6 bases; junction bases not matched to a gene: 10.

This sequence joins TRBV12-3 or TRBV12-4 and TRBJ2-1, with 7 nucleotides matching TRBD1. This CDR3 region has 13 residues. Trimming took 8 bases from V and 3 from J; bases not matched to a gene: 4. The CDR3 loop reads CASEYRGYNEQFF. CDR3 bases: TGTGCCAGCGAATACAGGGGCTACAATGAGCAGTTCTTC.

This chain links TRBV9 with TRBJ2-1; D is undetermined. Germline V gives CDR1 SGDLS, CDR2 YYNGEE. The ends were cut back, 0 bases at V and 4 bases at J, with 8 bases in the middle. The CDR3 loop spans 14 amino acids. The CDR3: CASSVEPEYNEQFF. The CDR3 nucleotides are TGTGCCAGCAGCGTAGAACCCGAGTACAATGAGCAGTTCTTC.

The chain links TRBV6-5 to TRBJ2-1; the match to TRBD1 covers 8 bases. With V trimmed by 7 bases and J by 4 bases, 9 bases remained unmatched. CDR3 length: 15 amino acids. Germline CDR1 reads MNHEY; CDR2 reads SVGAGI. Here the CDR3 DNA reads TGTGCCAGCAAGGCCCAGGGACAGGTTTACAATGAGCAGTTCTTC. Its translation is CASKAQGQVYNEQFF.

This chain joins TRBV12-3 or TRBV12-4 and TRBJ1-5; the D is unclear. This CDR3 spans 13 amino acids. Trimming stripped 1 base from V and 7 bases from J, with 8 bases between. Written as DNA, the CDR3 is TGTGCCAGCAGTTTAGGAGGGTTCCAGCCCCAGCATTTT. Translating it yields CASSLGGFQPQHF.

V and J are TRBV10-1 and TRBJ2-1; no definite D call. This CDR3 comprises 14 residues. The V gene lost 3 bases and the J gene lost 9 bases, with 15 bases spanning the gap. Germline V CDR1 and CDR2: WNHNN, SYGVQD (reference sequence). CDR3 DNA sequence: TGCGCCAGCAGTGACGGCAGCGTTTGGTCTGAGCAGTTCTTC. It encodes CASSDGSVWSEQFF.

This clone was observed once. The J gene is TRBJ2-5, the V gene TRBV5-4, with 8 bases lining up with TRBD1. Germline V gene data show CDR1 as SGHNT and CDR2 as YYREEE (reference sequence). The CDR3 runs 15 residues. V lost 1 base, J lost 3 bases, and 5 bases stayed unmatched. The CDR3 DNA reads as TGTGCCAGCAGCTTGTACGCAGGGGGCAAAGAGACCCAGTACTTC. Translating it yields CASSLYAGGKETQYF.

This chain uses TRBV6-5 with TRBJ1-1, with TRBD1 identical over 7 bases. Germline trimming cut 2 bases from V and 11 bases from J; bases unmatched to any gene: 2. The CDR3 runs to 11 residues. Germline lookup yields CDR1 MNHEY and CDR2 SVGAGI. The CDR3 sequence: CASSYGTVAFF. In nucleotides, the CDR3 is TGTGCCAGCAGTTACGGGACAGTGGCTTTCTTT.

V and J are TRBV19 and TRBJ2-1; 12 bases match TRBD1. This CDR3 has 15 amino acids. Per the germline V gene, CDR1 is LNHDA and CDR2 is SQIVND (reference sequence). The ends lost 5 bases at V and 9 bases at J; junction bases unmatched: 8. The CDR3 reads CASSVRDRGRSEQFF. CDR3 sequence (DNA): TGTGCCAGTAGTGTCCGGGACAGGGGGCGAAGTGAGCAGTTCTTC.

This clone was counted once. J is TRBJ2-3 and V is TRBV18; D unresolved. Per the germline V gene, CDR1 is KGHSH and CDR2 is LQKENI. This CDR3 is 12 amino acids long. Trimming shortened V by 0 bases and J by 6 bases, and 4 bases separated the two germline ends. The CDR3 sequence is CASSPPGDTQYF. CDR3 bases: TGTGCCAGCTCACCACCGGGCGATACGCAGTATTTT.

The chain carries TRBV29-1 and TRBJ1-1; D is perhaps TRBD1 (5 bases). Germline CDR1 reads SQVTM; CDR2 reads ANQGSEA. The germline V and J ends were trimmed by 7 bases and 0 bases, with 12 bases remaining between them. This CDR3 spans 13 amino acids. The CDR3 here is CSAVGALNTEAFF. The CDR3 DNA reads TGCAGCGCTGTTGGGGCCCTGAACACTGAAGCTTTCTTT.

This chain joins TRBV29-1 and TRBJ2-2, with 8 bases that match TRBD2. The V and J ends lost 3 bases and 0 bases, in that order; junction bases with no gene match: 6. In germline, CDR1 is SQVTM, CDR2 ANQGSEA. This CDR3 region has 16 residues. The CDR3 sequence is CSVELSGVPNTGELFF. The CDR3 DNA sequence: TGCAGCGTTGAGCTTAGCGGGGTCCCGAACACCGGGGAGCTGTTTTTT.

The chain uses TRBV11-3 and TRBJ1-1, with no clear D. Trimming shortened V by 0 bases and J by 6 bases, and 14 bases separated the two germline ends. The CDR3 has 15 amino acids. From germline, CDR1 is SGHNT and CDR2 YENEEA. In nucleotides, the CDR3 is TGTGCCAGCAGCTTAGACAGGATGGTGGATTCTGAAGCTTTCTTT. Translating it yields CASSLDRMVDSEAFF.

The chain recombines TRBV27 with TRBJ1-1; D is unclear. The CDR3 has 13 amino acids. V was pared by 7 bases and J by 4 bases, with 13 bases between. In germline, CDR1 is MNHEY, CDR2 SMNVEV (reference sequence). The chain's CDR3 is CASTGGLFTEAFF. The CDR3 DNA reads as TGTGCCAGCACGGGAGGACTGTTCACTGAAGCTTTCTTT.